This paragraph covers one T cell receptor (beta chain) sequence. Its target is not known. The same CDR3 also results from other DNA sequences found in this sample. The data stem from a study of shared clonotypes between healthy human individuals. Study observations and caveats: Sampling included only blood; tissue repertoires likely differ. Clonotype sharing across several donors was observed for 5% to 6.5% of naive CD4 clonotypes.

Investigators divided CD4+ cells into CD45RA+ naive and CD45RA-negative memory subsets. The germline V and J ends were trimmed by 3 bases and 1 base, with 6 bases remaining between them. Per germline, CDR1 KGHSH and CDR2 LQKENI. CDR3 size: 13 residues. The method was immunoSEQ multiplex PCR; TCRdb's version includes in-frame clones alone and lacks a portion of them. This sample has about 1 million clones, with 65% to 80% found just once. Sequenced: memory CD4+ T cells sorted from blood. This sample's subset: CD45RA-negative fraction. The TCR was taken from a man aged 18 to 30 in good health. The chain links TRBV18 to TRBJ1-2; D gene uncertain. CDR3 nucleotide sequence: TGTGCCAGCTCACCTGACATTAACTATGGCTACACCTTC. Amino acids: CASSPDINYGYTF.